These 21 T cell receptor beta chains share one sample of origin, sequenced in a study of T cells in Graves' hyperthyroidism and ophthalmopathy (dated by TCRdb to between 2018 and 2021). Libraries were prepared through multiplex PCR. Sequencing was carried out with an Illumina HiSeq 2000. TCR beta CDR3 regions were amplified from RNA transcripts. A first-round RT-PCR of the TCR CDR3 used the HTBI primer set with the Qiagen OneStep RT-PCR kit. TCRdb itself trimmed the public reads at Q25 with fastp, ran MiXCR and retained productive beta chains. One record per CDR3 amino acid sequence lists the most common genes and DNA. Here the sample has about 690,000 distinct CDR3 sequences; roughly 17% occur a single time. The ten top clones hold around 15% of the sample. Sample: blood. These receptors were collected from a middle-aged man with Graves' hyperthyroidism.

The chain has TRBV7-9 and TRBJ2-7, with 9 nucleotides matching TRBD1. Germline CDR1 reads SEHNR; CDR2 reads FQNEAQ (reference sequence). V lost 1 base to trimming and J lost 4 bases; unmatched junction nucleotides: 5. The CDR3 has 15 amino acids. The CDR3 nucleotides read TGTGCCAGCAGCTTAGGCACAGGGGGCAGGTACGAGCAGTACTTC. Translating it yields CASSLGTGGRYEQYF.

The chain joins TRBV4-3 to TRBJ2-1, with D possibly matching TRBD2 (6 bases). CDR3 length: 16 residues. The V and J ends lost 2 bases and 3 bases respectively, with 14 bases between them. The germline CDR1 and CDR2 sequences are LGHNA and YSLEER. The CDR3 sequence: CASSQSRELVYNEQFF. The CDR3 nucleotides are TGCGCCAGCAGCCAATCCCGGGAGTTGGTCTACAATGAGCAGTTCTTC.

This clonotype was recorded at least ten times. J is TRBJ1-1 and V is TRBV9; D not resolved. Trimming took 0 bases from V and 0 from J, leaving 3 bases between them. CDR3 length: 13 amino acids. In germline, CDR1 is SGDLS, CDR2 YYNGEE. CDR3 sequence (DNA): TGTGCCAGCAGCGTAGAAGTGAACACTGAAGCTTTCTTT. Its translation is CASSVEVNTEAFF.

This clonotype was counted many times. The V and J genes are TRBV20-1 and TRBJ2-1; 7 bases fit TRBD1. Germline CDR1 and CDR2: DFQATT and SNEGSKA (reference sequence). CDR3 length: 15 amino acids. The V gene end was trimmed by 6 bases and the J gene end by 10 bases; junction bases not matched to a gene: 18. As DNA, the CDR3 is TGCAGTGCCCAGAACCGGGACAGAGGGTGGCGAGAGCAGTTCTTC. It is translated as CSAQNRDRGWREQFF.

This clonotype has more than one count but fewer than ten. The genes are TRBV20-1 and TRBJ1-5; D possibly corresponds to TRBD1 (5 bases). The V end lost 2 bases, the J end lost 0 bases, and 14 bases lay between the germline ends. This CDR3 region has 16 residues. The germline V gene encodes CDR1 DFQATT and CDR2 SNEGSKA (reference sequence). The CDR3 sequence: CSARQGSPYSNQPQHF. For the CDR3, the DNA is TGCAGTGCTAGACAGGGAAGCCCCTATAGCAATCAGCCCCAGCATTTT.

The table lists this clonotype with many counts. The V gene is TRBV12-3 or TRBV12-4, the J gene TRBJ1-2; D may be TRBD1 (6 bases). CDR3 length: 14 residues. Deletions cut 6 bases from V and 2 bases from J, with 13 bases between. This chain's CDR3 is CASSNRDTNYGYTF. The DNA of the CDR3 is TGTGCCAGCAGCAATCGGGACACCAACTATGGCTACACCTTC.

This clonotype was seen repeatedly, ten times or more. The chain has TRBV30 and TRBJ2-1, with 7 bases identical to TRBD2. J lost 8 bases, V lost 1 base, and 2 bases had no gene match. Germline loops: CDR1 GTSNPN, CDR2 SVGIG (reference sequence). The CDR3 extends over 12 amino acids. The CDR3 DNA is TGTGCCTGGAGTGGAGGGAGGGATGAGCAGTTCTTC. Translation gives CAWSGGRDEQFF.

The chain joins TRBV5-8 to TRBJ2-2; 10 bases fit TRBD1. This CDR3 has 16 residues. The V gene's germline CDR1 is SGHTS and CDR2 YDEGEE. V shed 5 bases and J 6 bases; nucleotides not matched to a gene: 10. The CDR3 spells CASRHRDRGFSGELFF. CDR3 DNA: TGTGCCAGCAGACATCGGGACAGGGGATTTTCCGGGGAGCTGTTTTTT.

Ten or more counts support this clonotype. This rearrangement joins TRBV28 to TRBJ2-3, with TRBD2 matching 12 bases. Germline assignment: CDR1 MDHEN and CDR2 SYDVKM. Trimming removed 5 bases from V and 6 bases from J; junction bases left unmatched: 9. The CDR3 is 16 amino acids. CDR3 DNA sequence: TGTGCCAGCAGTCCCTTCGGACTAGCGGGAACCGATACGCAGTATTTT. Encoded protein: CASSPFGLAGTDTQYF.

V usage is TRBV10-2 and J usage is TRBJ2-1; TRBD1 or TRBD2 may be the D gene (5 bases each). From germline, CDR1 is WSHSY and CDR2 SAAADI. The CDR3 extends over 13 amino acids. V gave up 4 bases and J gave up 7 bases, with 11 bases separating them. The CDR3 DNA follows: TGCGCCAGCAGTGTCCCGGGGCCTAATGAGCAGTTCTTC. Translated: CASSVPGPNEQFF.

This clonotype was recorded many times. The chain joins TRBV28 to TRBJ1-4; D remains ambiguous. Germline CDR1 reads MDHEN; CDR2 reads SYDVKM. The CDR3 length is 14 residues. V lost 2 bases and J 5 bases, leaving 9 bases between the germline ends. The CDR3 coding sequence is TGTGCCAGCAGTTTAGCTGGGATGAATGAAAAACTGTTTTTT. Translating gives CASSLAGMNEKLFF. The entire variable domain, with the rest obtained from reference TRBV28 and TRBJ1-4, is as follows: DVKVTQSSRYLVKRTGEKVFLECVQDMDHENMFWYRQDPGLGLRLIYFSYDVKMKEKGDIPEGYSVSREKKERFSLILESASTNQTSMYLCASSLAGMNEKLFFGSGTQLSVL.

The gene calls are TRBV2 and TRBJ1-2; TRBD1 aligns across 8 bases. This CDR3 region has 15 residues. Germline V gene sequence: CDR1 SNHLY, CDR2 FYNNEI. Trimming cost V 6 bases and J 1 base; bases outside gene matches: 7. Here the CDR3 DNA reads TGTGCCAGCAGAGCCGGGACAGGTGATAACTATGGCTACACCTTC. Translation: CASRAGTGDNYGYTF.

As for this clonotype: A much larger clone sits a single nucleotide away, making a read error possible. The gene calls are TRBV27 and TRBJ1-1; no reliable D call. Trimming stripped 3 bases from V and 6 bases from J, with 11 bases between. There are 13 residues in the CDR3. CDR1 and CDR2 from the germline V gene are MNHEY and SMNVEV (reference sequence). The CDR3 DNA follows: TGTGCCAGCAGTTTCATGGTGGGCGCTGAAGCTTTCTTT. The encoded protein is CASSFMVGAEAFF.

This clonotype was observed many times. The J gene is TRBJ1-2, the V gene TRBV12-3 or TRBV12-4; D possibly corresponds to TRBD1 (5 bases). The CDR3 sequence is 14 residues long. Trimming took off 1 base at V and 8 bases at J, with 14 bases between the two ends. This CDR3 is CASSLVDRIEGYTF. CDR3 DNA sequence: TGTGCCAGCAGTTTAGTAGACAGAATTGAAGGCTACACCTTC.

The chain uses TRBV19 and TRBJ2-1, with D unresolved. Germline V lookup: CDR1 LNHDA, CDR2 SQIVND (reference sequence). V was pared by 3 bases and J by 0 bases, with 6 bases between. The CDR3 extends over 14 amino acids. The CDR3 region is CASSMESSYNEQFF. DNA of the CDR3: TGTGCCAGTAGTATGGAAAGCTCCTACAATGAGCAGTTCTTC.

This clonotype was picked up one time. At one end, the junction sequence differs from germline, possibly due to a read error. This CDR3 is CAGSIAVNTGELFF. Written as DNA, the CDR3 is TGTGCCGGTAGTATAGCGGTGAACACCGGGGAGCTGTTTTTT. The chain links TRBV19 to TRBJ2-2; perhaps TRBD2 as D (6 bases). CDR1 LNHDA and CDR2 SQIVND come from the germline V gene (reference sequence). The CDR3 consists of 14 residues.

Ten or more counts support this clonotype. The chain's CDR3 is CASIEKVRGYTF. CDR3 DNA: TGTGCCAGCATCGAGAAGGTCCGGGGCTACACCTTC. The chain carries TRBV2 and TRBJ1-2; D is undetermined. V was cut by 7 bases and J by 8 bases, with 14 bases left in between. Germline V CDR1 and CDR2: SNHLY, FYNNEI. The CDR3 extends over 12 amino acids. Full variable domain (missing parts from reference TRBV2 and TRBJ1-2): EPEVTQTPSHQVTQMGQEVILRCVPISNHLYFYWYRQILGQKVEFLVSFYNNEISEKSEIFDDQFSVERPDGSNFTLKIRSTKLEDSAMYFCASIEKVRGYTFGSGTRLTVV.

J is TRBJ1-5 and V is TRBV28, with TRBD1 matching 7 bases. The CDR3 loop spans 15 amino acids. J gave up 1 base and V 5 bases, and 5 bases lay outside the gene matches. In germline, CDR1 is MDHEN, CDR2 SYDVKM. The CDR3: CASSHRGRSNQPQHF. CDR3 DNA sequence: TGTGCCAGCAGTCACAGGGGTAGGAGCAATCAGCCCCAGCATTTT. The whole variable domain, filled in from reference TRBV28 and TRBJ1-5, reads DVKVTQSSRYLVKRTGEKVFLECVQDMDHENMFWYRQDPGLGLRLIYFSYDVKMKEKGDIPEGYSVSREKKERFSLILESASTNQTSMYLCASSHRGRSNQPQHFGDGTRLSIL.

The rearrangement links TRBV5-8 to TRBJ2-7; D is ambiguous. Trimming cost V 4 bases and J 7 bases, with 12 bases left between them. Germline-derived CDR1 and CDR2 are SGHTS and YDEGEE. This CDR3 is 12 amino acids long. As DNA, the CDR3 is TGTGCCAGCAGCCACCCTCTGGGGGAGCAGTACTTC. Translation gives CASSHPLGEQYF.

The chain has TRBV19 and TRBJ1-6; 9 positions match TRBD1. J was trimmed by 7 bases and V by 5 bases; bases with no gene match: 6. Per the germline V gene, CDR1 is LNHDA and CDR2 is SQIVND (reference sequence). CDR3 size: 15 residues. DNA for the CDR3: TGTGCCAGTAGTTCCGGGACAGGGATGAATTCACCCCTCCACTTT. Translating it yields CASSSGTGMNSPLHF.

This clonotype came up a few times. The chain combines TRBV30 with TRBJ1-2, with TRBD1 matching over 7 bases. From germline, CDR1 is GTSNPN and CDR2 SVGIG (reference sequence). There are 17 residues in the CDR3. J gave up 2 bases and V 4 bases, and 16 bases lay outside the gene matches. The CDR3: CAWTGFISGTANYGYTF. The CDR3 bases are TGTGCCTGGACCGGCTTTATATCCGGGACAGCGAACTATGGCTACACCTTC.